This TCR beta chain was documented in a study of T cells in women clearing cervical HPV infection. Profiling relied on immunoSEQ multiplex PCR, and the TCRdb table lists in-frame clones only, not all of them. With 30,000 to 35,000 clones in the sample, the ten largest clones hold around 17%. With regard to this clone: Germline is not matched at one junction end, which may reflect a read error. This same CDR3 is encoded by further DNA sequences in the sample.

The clonotype was recovered from a woman aged 18 to 75 with a cervical HPV16 infection that either progressed to CIN3+ or cleared (not recorded which). Sequencing was carried out using blood buffy coat.

CDR3 residues: CASSPGAGNTIYF. The sequenced part of the CDR3 DNA is TGTGCCAGCAGCCCGGGAGCGGGAAACACA. The gene calls are TRBV7-9 and TRBJ1-3; D call uncertain. The CDR3 is cut off 3 residues early in the read; its end comes from the germline J gene. Looked up from germline, CDR1 is SEHNR and CDR2 is FQNEAQ (reference sequence). The CDR3 runs to 13 residues. Using reference TRBV7-9 and TRBJ1-3 for the parts outside the CDR3, the full variable domain is DTGVSQNPRHKITKRGQNVTFRCDPISEHNRLYWYRQTLGQGPEFLTYFQNEAQLEKSRLLSDRFSAERPKGSFSTLEIQRTEQGDSAMYLCASSPGAGNTIYFGEGSWLTVV.